A selection of T cell receptor beta chains follows, all from one sample in a study of blood T cell repertoires in COVID-19. Here immunoSEQ multiplex PCR was the method, and the copy in TCRdb shows in-frame clones only, minus some. Found here are approximately 230,000 clones, approximately 79% of them singletons; the top ten hold 4% to 6%. Material for sequencing was peripheral blood. The receptors shown here come from a woman over 75 with active or convalescent COVID-19. The CDR3 runs from the conserved cysteine through the conserved F or W. Fields, in order: V gene, J gene, CDR3 protein.

TRBV2,TRBJ2-2,CASCGLASNTGELFF
TRBV11-2,TRBJ1-2,CASSFRADYGYTF
TRBV5-1,TRBJ2-5,CASSSDRGQGETQYF
TRBV9,TRBJ1-4,CASSPHYAGNEKLFF
TRBV5-1,TRBJ2-2,CASSLEGTSNTGELFF
TRBV19,TRBJ2-7,CATRATSGGRQYF
TRBV5-6,TRBJ1-1,CASSLNSHAAFF
TRBV19,TRBJ1-1,CASLLRDRARSTEAFF
TRBV11-2,TRBJ1-1,CASSLWDRTMVTEAFF
TRBV5-1,TRBJ1-1,CASSFSGTGRAFF
TRBV10-3,TRBJ2-7,CAIGRQGSYEQYF
TRBV2,TRBJ2-1,CASSAERESNEQFF
TRBV10-1,TRBJ2-3,CASSERGDTQYF
TRBV6-5,TRBJ2-4,CASSFRVRGPDIQYF
TRBV11-2,TRBJ1-5,CASSLARNQPQHF
TRBV5-4,TRBJ2-1,CASSLDLGASYNEQFF
TRBV2,TRBJ2-5,CASSLRVVTGTQYF
TRBV3-1/TRBV3-2,TRBJ1-6,CASSLGNGGSPLHF
TRBV7-8,TRBJ2-1,CASSSGRGLYNEQFF
TRBV25-1,TRBJ2-3,CASSGTGTSFGDTQYF
TRBV3-1/TRBV3-2,TRBJ2-7,CASSQDLIPSHVRTGGEQYF
TRBV19,TRBJ2-5,CASSRAGGLETQYF
TRBV19,TRBJ1-1,CASSPRDRLRTEAFF
TRBV5-1,TRBJ2-5,CASSLEAPGTQYF
TRBV19,TRBJ1-5,CASSIDLRQRPRTQHF
TRBV27,TRBJ2-2,CASSPTGGADTGELFF
TRBV7-8,TRBJ2-3,CASGRSGLTDTQYF
TRBV18,TRBJ1-3,CASSLTDSSGNTIYF
TRBV10-2,TRBJ2-1,CASSQGQGAGDEQFF
TRBV2,TRBJ1-2,CASSERGYQGYGYTF
TRBV19,TRBJ2-3,CASSNRVDTQYF